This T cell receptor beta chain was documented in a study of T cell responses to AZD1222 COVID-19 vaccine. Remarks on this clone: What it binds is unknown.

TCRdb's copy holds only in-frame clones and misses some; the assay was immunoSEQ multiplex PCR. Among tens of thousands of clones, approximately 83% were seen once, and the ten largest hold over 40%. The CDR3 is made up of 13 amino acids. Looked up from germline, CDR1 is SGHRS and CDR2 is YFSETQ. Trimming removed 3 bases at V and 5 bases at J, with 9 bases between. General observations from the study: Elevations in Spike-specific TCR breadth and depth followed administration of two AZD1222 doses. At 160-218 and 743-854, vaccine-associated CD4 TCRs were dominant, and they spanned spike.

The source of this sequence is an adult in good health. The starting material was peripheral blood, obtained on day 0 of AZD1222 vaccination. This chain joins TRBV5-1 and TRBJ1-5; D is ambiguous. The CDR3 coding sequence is TGCGCCAGCAGCTACAGTGGCGATCAGCCCCAGCATTTT. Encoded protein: CASSYSGDQPQHF.